The 17 T cell receptor beta chains below all came from one sample that was sequenced in a study of blood T cell repertoires in COVID-19. Repertoires were generated with immunoSEQ multiplex PCR, while TCRdb's copy carries only in-frame clones and drops some. This repertoire shows roughly 250,000 clones, around 87% found once; its top ten account for less than 3%. The specimen sequenced was peripheral blood. These receptors came from a woman aged 45-60 years with acute or convalescent COVID-19.

This sequence joins TRBV7-8 and TRBJ2-2; 9 positions agree with TRBD1. The germline V gene encodes CDR1 SGHVS and CDR2 FQNEAQ. Unmatched junction bases numbered 8, after V lost 5 bases and J lost 4 bases. The CDR3 runs 16 residues. The CDR3 coding sequence is TGTGCCAGCAGCCCCATGCGGGACAGGGCCACCGGGGAGCTGTTTTTT. It yields the protein CASSPMRDRATGELFF.

J is TRBJ2-2 and V is TRBV7-2, with a possible D match to TRBD2 (5 bases). The CDR3 is 13 residues long. Trimming cost V 3 bases and J 8 bases, with 10 bases left between them. Germline V gives CDR1 SGHTA, CDR2 FQGNSA. The CDR3 is CASSLMEVGELFF. In nucleotides, the CDR3 is TGTGCCAGCAGCTTGATGGAGGTGGGGGAGCTGTTTTTT.

The CDR3 nucleotides are TGCAGCGTTGTCCAGGGAGGCTATGGCTACACCTTC. Translating it yields CSVVQGGYGYTF. The chain is built from TRBV29-1 and TRBJ1-2; TRBD1 might be the D (5 bases). Germline loops: CDR1 SQVTM, CDR2 ANQGSEA. This CDR3 has 12 amino acids. Trimming took off 4 bases at V and 4 bases at J, with 10 bases between the two ends.

V gene TRBV29-1 combines with J gene TRBJ1-1; 7 nucleotides align to TRBD1. This CDR3 region has 14 residues. CDR1 SQVTM and CDR2 ANQGSEA come from the germline V gene. V gave up 7 bases and J gave up 4 bases; unmatched junction bases: 12. In nucleotides, the CDR3 is TGCAGCGCTACGAGACAGGGAGGAATCACTGAAGCTTTCTTT. Residues: CSATRQGGITEAFF. Complete variable domain (other parts from reference TRBV29-1 and TRBJ1-1): SAVISQKPSRDICQRGTSLTIQCQVDSQVTMMFWYRQQPGQSLTLIATANQGSEATYESGFVIDKFPISRPNLTFSTLTVSNMSPEDSSIYLCSATRQGGITEAFFGQGTRLTVV.

In this sample, this clone turned up once. The chain combines TRBV20-1 with TRBJ1-4; D gene uncertain. Germline V lookup: CDR1 DFQATT, CDR2 SNEGSKA (reference sequence). The CDR3 runs 15 residues. Between the trimmed V and J ends, which lost 6 bases and 4 bases, there was a span of 18 bases. This chain's CDR3 is CSASLGPALNEKLFF. DNA for the CDR3: TGCAGTGCAAGTCTAGGTCCAGCTCTTAATGAAAAACTGTTTTTT.

V and J are TRBV9 and TRBJ2-3; 7 nucleotides match TRBD2. Germline CDR1 and CDR2: SGDLS and YYNGEE. The CDR3 covers 13 residues. J lost 5 bases, V lost 4 bases, and 4 bases had no gene match. The CDR3 spells CASSSIAGDTQYF. CDR3 DNA sequence: TGTGCCAGCAGCTCCATAGCGGGAGATACGCAGTATTTT.

The chain combines TRBV6-6 with TRBJ1-1; D perhaps matches TRBD1 (5 bases). Germline CDR1 and CDR2: MNHNY and SVGAGI (reference sequence). Trimming removed 6 bases at V and 4 bases at J, with 21 bases between. CDR3 size: 16 residues. This CDR3 reads CASSDRAPGLSTEAFF. In DNA form, the CDR3 reads TGTGCCAGCAGCGACAGAGCCCCCGGATTGAGCACTGAAGCTTTCTTT.

The sample holds a few counts of this clone. The chain links TRBV7-9 to TRBJ1-1, with D maybe TRBD1 (5 bases). Germline CDR1 and CDR2: SEHNR and FQNEAQ (reference sequence). This CDR3 comprises 11 residues. V was trimmed by 1 base and J by 11 bases, leaving 8 bases between them. The CDR3 region is CASSLGQWAFF. In DNA form, the CDR3 reads TGTGCCAGCAGCTTAGGACAGTGGGCTTTCTTT.

The rearrangement uses TRBV28 and TRBJ1-1; D not certain. The CDR3 covers 13 residues. V lost 3 bases to trimming and J lost 11 bases, with 16 bases between them. CDR1 is MDHEN and CDR2 is SYDVKM in the germline V gene. The CDR3 coding sequence is TGTGCCAGCAGTTTTTCGGGCCCTAGAGGGGCTTTCTTT. This sequence encodes CASSFSGPRGAFF. The full variable domain, rest sourced from reference TRBV28 and TRBJ1-1, is DVKVTQSSRYLVKRTGEKVFLECVQDMDHENMFWYRQDPGLGLRLIYFSYDVKMKEKGDIPEGYSVSREKKERFSLILESASTNQTSMYLCASSFSGPRGAFFGQGTRLTVV.

This clone appeared once. The chain carries TRBV6-4 and TRBJ2-1; TRBD2 agrees at 9 bases. With V trimmed by 0 bases and J by 7 bases, 7 bases remained unmatched. The CDR3 runs 16 residues. Germline lookup yields CDR1 MRHNA and CDR2 SNTAGT. Here the CDR3 reads CASSDSGTSLVNEQFF. Here the CDR3 DNA reads TGTGCCAGCAGTGACTCCGGGACTAGCTTGGTAAATGAGCAGTTCTTC.

In this sample, this clone turned up a few times. The chain recombines TRBV6-5 with TRBJ1-3, with unresolved D. Germline lookup yields CDR1 MNHEY and CDR2 SVGAGI. This CDR3 is 13 amino acids long. V shed 7 bases and J shed 0 bases, with 7 bases lying between them. Here the CDR3 DNA reads TGTGCCAGCATCGCAGGCTCTGGAAACACCATATATTTT. It yields the protein CASIAGSGNTIYF.

The rearrangement links TRBV6-6 to TRBJ1-5; TRBD1 aligns across 7 bases. The CDR3 length is 16 residues. V gave up 5 bases and J gave up 0 bases; unmatched junction bases: 7. Per the germline V gene, CDR1 is MNHNY and CDR2 is SVGAGI (reference sequence). The CDR3 loop is CASSKGQVYSNQPQHF. Here the CDR3 DNA reads TGTGCCAGCAGTAAAGGACAGGTCTATAGCAATCAGCCCCAGCATTTT.

J is TRBJ2-1 and V is TRBV3-1 (or the pseudogene TRBV3-2); 12 bases fit TRBD2. Germline lookup yields CDR1 LGHDT and CDR2 YNNKEL (reference sequence). This CDR3 has 17 residues. After removal of 4 bases from V and 8 bases from J, the junction contained 12 bases not matched to a gene. DNA for the CDR3: TGTGCCAGCAGCCGAAGCCGGACTAGCGGGATGGGGTATGAGCAGTTCTTC. Residues: CASSRSRTSGMGYEQFF.

The chain links TRBV6-2 or TRBV6-3 to TRBJ1-5, with 7 bases identical to TRBD1. Germline CDR1 is MNHEY and CDR2 is SVGEGT. Unmatched junction bases numbered 16, after V lost 5 bases and J lost 6 bases. The CDR3 is made up of 17 amino acids. CDR3 sequence: CASSLQGVMTRGQPQHF. Written as DNA, the CDR3 is TGTGCCAGCAGTCTTCAGGGGGTGATGACACGGGGTCAGCCCCAGCATTTT.

The chain recombines TRBV7-2 with TRBJ1-1; D not certain. Germline V gene lookup returns CDR1 SGHTA and CDR2 FQGNSA. This CDR3 spans 13 amino acids. Deletions cut 3 bases from V and 1 base from J, with 6 bases between. The CDR3 spells CASSFPQNTEAFF. DNA of the CDR3: TGTGCCAGCAGCTTCCCACAGAACACTGAAGCTTTCTTT.

This rearrangement joins TRBV10-2 to TRBJ2-2, with D possibly matching TRBD2 (5 bases). Per the germline V gene, CDR1 is WSHSY and CDR2 is SAAADI. V lost 7 bases and J lost 8, with 11 bases in between. This CDR3 region has 12 residues. The CDR3 loop reads CASTSSMGELFF. CDR3 DNA: TGCGCCAGCACCTCTAGCATGGGGGAGCTGTTTTTT.

The chain combines TRBV5-6 with TRBJ1-2, with D perhaps matching TRBD1 (6 bases). The V gene lost 1 base and the J gene lost 8 bases, with 12 bases spanning the gap. CDR3 size: 13 residues. From germline, CDR1 is SGHDT and CDR2 YYEEEE. The CDR3 is CASSLQGGVGYTF. DNA for the CDR3: TGTGCCAGCAGCTTGCAAGGGGGAGTAGGCTACACCTTC.